These 5 T cell receptor beta chains were all obtained from the same sample, sequenced in a study of identical twins. TCRdb ran MiXCR on the 5' RACE reads and lists one entry per CDR3 protein. The sample comprises 600,000 to 700,000 distinct CDR3 sequences, approximately 22% of which are singletons, and 4% to 5.5% rests with the top ten. The same data also contributed to another study, on T cells expressing NK-cell markers.

What was sequenced was PBMCs. The receptors shown here come from a woman between 18 and 29 years old in good health.

The V call is TRBV5-6, the J call TRBJ2-1; 8 nucleotides line up with TRBD2. The V gene's germline CDR1 is SGHDT and CDR2 YYEEEE. This CDR3 is 18 amino acids long. V trimming: 2 bases; J trimming: 5 bases; junction bases outside the gene matches: 15. The CDR3 DNA reads as TGTGCCAGCAGCTTTCGAACTAGCGGAGAGGGTAAGGACAATGAGCAGTTCTTC. Amino acids: CASSFRTSGEGKDNEQFF.

This CDR3 is CASSLQTDRGYEQFF. CDR3 sequence (DNA): TGTGCCAGCAGCTTACAGACAGACAGGGGATATGAGCAGTTCTTC. V and J are TRBV7-2 and TRBJ2-1; 8 bases match TRBD1. The CDR3 sequence is 15 residues long. J gave up 8 bases and V 2 bases, and 8 bases lay outside the gene matches. Germline V gene data show CDR1 as SGHTA and CDR2 as FQGNSA.

This clonotype showed up just a few times. The chain links TRBV29-1 to TRBJ2-5; a weak D match, TRBD2 (5 bases). The CDR3 has 13 amino acids. Germline-derived CDR1 and CDR2 are SQVTM and ANQGSEA. Trimming shortened V by 6 bases and J by 2 bases, and 13 bases separated the two germline ends. DNA of the CDR3: TGCAGCGTCGGCATCGGCGGGCAAGAGACCCAGTACTTC. Its translation: CSVGIGGQETQYF.

The sample holds a few counts of this clonotype. The chain employs TRBV29-1 and TRBJ2-5, with D perhaps TRBD1 (6 bases). The germline V and J ends were trimmed by 3 bases and 1 base, with 9 bases remaining between them. Germline V gene lookup returns CDR1 SQVTM and CDR2 ANQGSEA. This CDR3 region has 13 residues. In DNA form, the CDR3 reads TGCAGCGTTGACACAGGGTCCCAAGAGACCCAGTACTTC. It encodes CSVDTGSQETQYF.

This clonotype was found a few times. CDR3 protein: CSAAGQSGETQYF. The DNA of the CDR3 is TGCAGTGCTGCGGGACAGTCAGGGGAGACCCAGTACTTC. The chain employs TRBV20-1 and TRBJ2-5, with a weak D call TRBD1 (7 bases). Germline V gene lookup returns CDR1 DFQATT and CDR2 SNEGSKA (reference sequence). The CDR3 runs 13 residues. The ends were cut back, 5 bases at V and 5 bases at J, with 15 bases in the middle.